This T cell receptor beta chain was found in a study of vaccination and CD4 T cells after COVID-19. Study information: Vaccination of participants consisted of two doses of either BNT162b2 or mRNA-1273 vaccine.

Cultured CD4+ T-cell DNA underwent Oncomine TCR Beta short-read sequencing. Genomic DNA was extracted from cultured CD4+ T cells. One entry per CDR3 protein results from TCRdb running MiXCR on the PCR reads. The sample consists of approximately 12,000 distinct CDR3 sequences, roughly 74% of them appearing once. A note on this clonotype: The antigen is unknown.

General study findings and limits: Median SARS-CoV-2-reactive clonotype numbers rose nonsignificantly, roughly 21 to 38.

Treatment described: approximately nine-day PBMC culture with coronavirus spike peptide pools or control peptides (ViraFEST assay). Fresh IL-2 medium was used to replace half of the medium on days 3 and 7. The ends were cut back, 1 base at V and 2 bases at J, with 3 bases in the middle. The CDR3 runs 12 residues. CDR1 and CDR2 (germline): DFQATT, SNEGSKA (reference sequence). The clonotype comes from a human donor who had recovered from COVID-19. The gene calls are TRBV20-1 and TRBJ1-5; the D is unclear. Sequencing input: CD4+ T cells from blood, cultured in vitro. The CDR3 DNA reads TGCAGTGCTAGAGGGGGCAATCAGCCCCAGCATTTT. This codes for CSARGGNQPQHF.